These 28 T cell receptor beta chains were all obtained from the same sample, sequenced in a study of blood T cell repertoires in COVID-19. Only in-frame clones appear in the TCRdb table, and some are missing; sequencing was by immunoSEQ multiplex PCR. The sample has approximately 440,000 clones, about 85% seen once; the top ten hold approximately 0.7%. The sequenced sample consisted of PBMCs or T cells enriched from blood (not recorded which). Receptors were obtained from a woman between 18 and 30 years old who had recovered from COVID-19.

The genes are TRBV27 and TRBJ2-7, with D possibly matching TRBD2 (5 bases). V lost 6 bases and J 4 bases, leaving 16 bases between the germline ends. The V gene's germline CDR1 is MNHEY and CDR2 SMNVEV (reference sequence). This CDR3 region has 14 residues. The CDR3 nucleotides read TGTGCCAGCAGCAAATCCCACGGGATTTACGAGCAGTACTTC. Its protein is CASSKSHGIYEQYF.

This rearrangement joins TRBV30 to TRBJ2-7; tentative D call: TRBD2 (5 bases). Germline V gene lookup returns CDR1 GTSNPN and CDR2 SVGIG (reference sequence). V dropped 4 bases and J dropped 2 bases, with 9 bases sitting between them. This CDR3 has 12 residues. CDR3: CAWTGETYEQYF. The CDR3 DNA sequence: TGTGCCTGGACCGGGGAAACCTACGAGCAGTACTTC.

The rearrangement uses TRBV28 and TRBJ2-3; TRBD2 matches at 9 bases. This CDR3 has 16 residues. V was clipped by 3 bases and J by 4 bases; unmatched bases: 8. The germline CDR1 and CDR2 sequences are MDHEN and SYDVKM. CDR3 coding DNA: TGTGCCAGCAGTTTGTTCGGCGGGGGGGCTGCAGATACGCAGTATTTT. Translated: CASSLFGGGAADTQYF.

This chain links TRBV6-5 with TRBJ1-1; D may be TRBD1 (6 bases). Germline loops: CDR1 MNHEY, CDR2 SVGAGI. V was trimmed by 3 bases and J by 7 bases, leaving 9 bases between them. This CDR3 is built from 12 residues. The CDR3 loop is CASSYQTGEAFF. The CDR3 DNA reads TGTGCCAGCAGTTATCAGACAGGTGAAGCTTTCTTT.

This clone turned up a few times. The V gene is TRBV5-1, the J gene TRBJ2-1, with TRBD2 identical over 13 bases. The germline V gene encodes CDR1 SGHRS and CDR2 YFSETQ. V lost 0 bases to trimming and J lost 6 bases; unmatched junction nucleotides: 3. The CDR3 totals 16 residues. CDR3 amino acids: CASSLATSGGGNEQFF. The CDR3, as DNA: TGCGCCAGCAGCTTGGCAACTAGCGGGGGGGGCAATGAGCAGTTCTTC.

Here the CDR3 reads CASSYNWNRGDNSPLHF. The CDR3 DNA reads as TGTGCCAGCAGTTACAACTGGAACAGGGGGGATAATTCACCCCTCCACTTT. V usage is TRBV27 and J usage is TRBJ1-6; 8 bases agree with TRBD1. Germline CDR1 MNHEY, CDR2 SMNVEV (reference sequence). J was trimmed by 5 bases and V by 4 bases; bases with no gene match: 10. CDR3 length: 17 residues.

The rearrangement links TRBV7-8 to TRBJ2-7; 9 bases are shared with TRBD1. This CDR3 contains 16 residues. V shed 0 bases and J 2 bases; nucleotides not matched to a gene: 5. Germline V CDR1 and CDR2: SGHVS, FQNEAQ. The CDR3 region has the DNA TGTGCCAGCAGCTTAGCGACGGGGACAGGGACCTACGAGCAGTACTTC. It translates to CASSLATGTGTYEQYF.

This clone was recorded once. This sequence joins TRBV19 and TRBJ2-3; 11 bases agree with TRBD1. Germline V CDR1 and CDR2: LNHDA, SQIVND (reference sequence). V gave up 6 bases and J gave up 2 bases; unmatched junction bases: 4. CDR3 length equals 15 residues. This chain's CDR3 is CASRRDRGYTDTQYF. The CDR3, as DNA: TGTGCCAGTAGAAGGGACAGGGGGTACACAGATACGCAGTATTTT.

The V gene is TRBV6-6, the J gene TRBJ2-2; no reliable D call. V was shortened by 0 bases and J by 3 bases, with 11 bases between the two germline ends. There are 16 residues in the CDR3. CDR1 and CDR2 (germline): MNHNY, SVGAGI (reference sequence). Here the CDR3 DNA reads TGTGCCAGCAGTTACTCGGCAGGAATTTACACCGGGGAGCTGTTTTTT. As protein: CASSYSAGIYTGELFF.

The V call is TRBV3-1 (or the pseudogene TRBV3-2), the J call TRBJ1-2; D unclear. The CDR3 is 13 amino acids. Germline V lookup: CDR1 LGHDT, CDR2 YNNKEL (reference sequence). Trimming stripped 7 bases from V and 3 bases from J, with 12 bases between. The CDR3 protein is CASTNTPHYGYTF. As DNA, the CDR3 is TGTGCCAGCACCAACACACCTCACTATGGCTACACCTTC.

Only one count was recorded for this clone. The chain uses TRBV28 and TRBJ2-1, with 7 bases identical to TRBD2. Losses at the gene ends were 6 bases for V and 5 bases for J; bases not matched to a gene: 13. The CDR3 spans 16 residues. Germline V gives CDR1 MDHEN, CDR2 SYDVKM. DNA for the CDR3: TGTGCCAGCAGCACTAGCGAACTCCTACTGGACAATGAGCAGTTCTTC. Its protein is CASSTSELLLDNEQFF.

For the CDR3, the DNA is TGTGCCAGCAGCTTAGGCGGGACAGGGGATGGCTACACCTTC. Translated, it gives CASSLGGTGDGYTF. V and J are TRBV7-8 and TRBJ1-2; TRBD1 aligns across 10 bases. Germline CDR1 reads SGHVS; CDR2 reads FQNEAQ. There are 14 residues in the CDR3. V dropped 1 base and J dropped 6; count of bases not matched to a gene: 2.

The chain carries TRBV11-2 and TRBJ2-1; weak D call: TRBD2 (5 bases). CDR1 is SGHAT, CDR2 FQNNGV, per germline. V shed 4 bases and J shed 0 bases, with 13 bases lying between them. This CDR3 region has 16 residues. The DNA of the CDR3 is TGTGCCAGCAGCTACCGCGGTGGGAGCTCCTACAATGAGCAGTTCTTC. The encoded protein is CASSYRGGSSYNEQFF.

The V call is TRBV5-1, the J call TRBJ2-7; 10 bases match TRBD1. CDR3 size: 16 residues. V lost 3 bases, J lost 7 bases, and 13 bases stayed unmatched. The germline V gene has CDR1 SGHRS and CDR2 YFSETQ. CDR3 sequence (DNA): TGCGCCAGCAGCTCCGGGACAGGGGATGGGGATGAAGAGCAGTACTTC. Translated, it gives CASSSGTGDGDEEQYF.

The chain couples TRBV4-1 to TRBJ1-2, with D possibly being TRBD1 (6 bases). This CDR3 region has 14 residues. The V end lost 2 bases, the J end lost 4 bases, and 11 bases lay between the germline ends. Germline-derived CDR1 and CDR2 are MGHRA and YSYEKL. CDR3 nucleotide sequence: TGCGCCAGCAGCCAACCCGGACAGTTCTATGGCTACACCTTC. Translation gives CASSQPGQFYGYTF.

The rearrangement uses TRBV18 and TRBJ1-1; D perhaps matches TRBD1 (5 bases). Trimming left V 4 bases short and J 4 bases short, with 13 bases between. The CDR3 runs 14 residues. CDR1 is KGHSH and CDR2 is LQKENI in the germline V gene. CDR3 DNA: TGTGCCAGCTCACTTTTGCAGGGTGGCACTGAAGCTTTCTTT. Protein: CASSLLQGGTEAFF.

The genes are TRBV5-1 and TRBJ2-2, with 9 bases lining up with TRBD2. V shed 5 bases, J shed 1 base, and the junction held 3 bases outside the gene matches. Germline lookup yields CDR1 SGHRS and CDR2 YFSETQ. The CDR3 consists of 15 residues. For the CDR3, the DNA is TGCGCCAGCAGGGAACTAGCGGGGAACACCGGGGAGCTGTTTTTT. This codes for CASRELAGNTGELFF. Filled out from reference TRBV5-1 and TRBJ2-2, the complete variable domain reads KAGVTQTPRYLIKTRGQQVTLSCSPISGHRSVSWYQQTPGQGLQFLFEYFSETQRNKGNFPGRFSGRQFSNSRSEMNVSTLELGDSALYLCASRELAGNTGELFFGEGSRLTVL.

This rearrangement joins TRBV12-3 or TRBV12-4 to TRBJ2-7; 9 bases are shared with TRBD1. With V trimmed by 10 bases and J by 5 bases, 6 bases remained unmatched. The CDR3 totals 12 residues. CDR3 nucleotide sequence: TGTGCCACCCGACAGGGGGGCCACGAGCAGTACTTC. This encodes CATRQGGHEQYF.

This clone turned up a few times. The rearrangement uses TRBV12-5 and TRBJ1-4, with D possibly TRBD1 on 5 matching bases. Looked up from germline, CDR1 is LGHNT and CDR2 is FRNRAP. Between the trimmed V and J ends, which lost 1 base and 0 bases, there was a span of 9 bases. The CDR3 sequence is 16 residues long. This CDR3 reads CASGLGPGATNEKLFF. The CDR3 DNA reads TGTGCTAGTGGTTTGGGCCCGGGGGCAACTAATGAAAAACTGTTTTTT.

The CDR3 spells CASSFNRGDYGYTF. Written as DNA, the CDR3 is TGTGCCAGCAGTTTCAACAGGGGGGACTATGGCTACACCTTC. The V and J genes are TRBV2 and TRBJ1-2, with 8 bases that match TRBD1. The J segment lost 3 bases and the V segment lost 5 bases, leaving 5 bases of the junction unmatched. The germline V gene encodes CDR1 SNHLY and CDR2 FYNNEI. The CDR3 is made up of 14 amino acids.

The chain couples TRBV30 to TRBJ2-7; perhaps TRBD1 as D (5 bases). CDR1 is GTSNPN, CDR2 SVGIG, per germline (reference sequence). Trimming cost V 1 base and J 0 bases, with 7 bases left between them. The length of the CDR3 is 13 residues. In DNA form, the CDR3 reads TGTGCCTGGAGTGCGACAGCCTCCTACGAGCAGTACTTC. Translated: CAWSATASYEQYF.

The V and J genes are TRBV7-9 and TRBJ2-2, with 8 bases matching TRBD1. Looked up from germline, CDR1 is SEHNR and CDR2 is FQNEAQ (reference sequence). The CDR3 has 16 residues. The ends lost 5 bases at V and 1 base at J; junction bases unmatched: 6. CDR3: CASSTRQGRNTGELFF. The CDR3 nucleotides read TGTGCCAGCAGCACACGACAGGGGAGGAACACCGGGGAGCTGTTTTTT.

This clone was detected only once. The rearrangement joins TRBV2 to TRBJ2-5; 8 positions match TRBD2. This CDR3 has 15 residues. J lost 0 bases, V lost 6 bases, and 6 bases had no gene match. Germline V gene sequence: CDR1 SNHLY, CDR2 FYNNEI. The CDR3 DNA reads as TGTGCCAGCAGAGTGGCTAGCGGGTACCAAGAGACCCAGTACTTC. This sequence encodes CASRVASGYQETQYF.

The J gene is TRBJ1-1, the V gene TRBV7-2, with TRBD1 matching 11 bases. The CDR3 is made up of 14 amino acids. Germline loops: CDR1 SGHTA, CDR2 FQGNSA. V shed 5 bases, J shed 4 bases, and the junction held 3 bases outside the gene matches. The CDR3 DNA follows: TGTGCCAGCAGCGCAGGGACAGGGGGCACTGAAGCTTTCTTT. Protein product: CASSAGTGGTEAFF.

The rearrangement uses TRBV19 and TRBJ1-1, with 8 bases that match TRBD1. Germline V gene sequence: CDR1 LNHDA, CDR2 SQIVND (reference sequence). V lost 5 bases to trimming and J lost 5 bases; unmatched junction nucleotides: 16. This CDR3 spans 17 amino acids. The CDR3 region is CASSPPDRGSFWTEAFF. Written as DNA, the CDR3 is TGTGCCAGTAGTCCCCCAGACAGGGGAAGTTTCTGGACTGAAGCTTTCTTT. The complete variable domain, with remaining parts taken from reference TRBV19 and TRBJ1-1, reads DGGITQSPKYLFRKEGQNVTLSCEQNLNHDAMYWYRQDPGQGLRLIYYSQIVNDFQKGDIAEGYSVSREKKESFPLTVTSAQKNPTAFYLCASSPPDRGSFWTEAFFGQGTRLTVV.

A single count supports this clone. V is TRBV9 and J is TRBJ1-2; weak D call: TRBD1 (5 bases). Trimming cost V 0 bases and J 4 bases, with 10 bases left between them. Germline loops: CDR1 SGDLS, CDR2 YYNGEE. CDR3 size: 14 residues. The CDR3 is CASSVEDRSYGYTF. The CDR3 DNA reads TGTGCCAGCAGCGTAGAAGACAGAAGCTATGGCTACACCTTC.

V is TRBV7-3 and J is TRBJ2-5; unclear D gene. The germline V gene has CDR1 SGHTA and CDR2 FQGTGA. V lost 2 bases and J lost 4, with 8 bases in between. The CDR3 is 13 residues long. The CDR3 reads CASSLLVRETQYF. CDR3 bases: TGTGCCAGCAGCTTACTGGTTAGAGAGACCCAGTACTTC.

The CDR3 protein is CASSRITSPPQGDYEQYF. Here the CDR3 DNA reads TGTGCCAGCAGCAGGATCACCTCCCCCCCGCAGGGCGACTACGAGCAGTACTTC. V usage is TRBV21-1 and J usage is TRBJ2-7; the table's D gene call, TRBD1, was not cross checked with the DNA. TRBV21-1 is designated a pseudogene. This CDR3 is built from 18 residues.